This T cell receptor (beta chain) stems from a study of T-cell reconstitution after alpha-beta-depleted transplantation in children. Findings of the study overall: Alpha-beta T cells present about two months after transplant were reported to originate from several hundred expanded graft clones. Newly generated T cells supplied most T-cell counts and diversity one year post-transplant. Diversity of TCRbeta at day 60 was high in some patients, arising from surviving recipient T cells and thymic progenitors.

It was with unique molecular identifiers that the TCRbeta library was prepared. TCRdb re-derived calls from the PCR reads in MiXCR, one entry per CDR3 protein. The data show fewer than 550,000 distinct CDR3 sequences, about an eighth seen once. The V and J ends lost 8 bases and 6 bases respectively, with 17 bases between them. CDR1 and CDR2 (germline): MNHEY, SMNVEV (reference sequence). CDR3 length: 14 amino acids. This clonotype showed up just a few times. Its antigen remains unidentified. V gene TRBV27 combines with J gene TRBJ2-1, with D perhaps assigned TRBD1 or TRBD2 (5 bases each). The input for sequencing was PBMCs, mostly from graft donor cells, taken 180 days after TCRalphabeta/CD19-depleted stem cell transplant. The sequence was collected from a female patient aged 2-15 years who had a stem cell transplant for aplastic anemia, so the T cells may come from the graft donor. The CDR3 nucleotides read TGTGCCAGCGCCAGGGCTAGAGGAGGCAATGAGCAGTTCTTC. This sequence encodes CASARARGGNEQFF.